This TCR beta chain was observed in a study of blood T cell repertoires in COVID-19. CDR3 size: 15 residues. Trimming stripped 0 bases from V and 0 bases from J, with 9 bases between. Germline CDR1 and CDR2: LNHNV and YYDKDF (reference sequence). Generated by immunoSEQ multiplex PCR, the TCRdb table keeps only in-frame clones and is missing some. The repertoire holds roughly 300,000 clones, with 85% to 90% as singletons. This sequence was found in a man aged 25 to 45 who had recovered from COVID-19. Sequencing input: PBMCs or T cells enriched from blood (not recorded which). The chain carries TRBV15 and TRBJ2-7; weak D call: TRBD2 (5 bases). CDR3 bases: TGTGCCACCAGCAGAGATAGGACTCCCTCCTACGAGCAGTACTTC. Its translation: CATSRDRTPSYEQYF.